The 6 T cell receptor beta chains in this list originate from one sample, sequenced in a study of high-grade serous ovarian cancer treatment subgroups. The tumor samples were collected prior to definitive surgery or chemotherapy. TCRdb's table, derived via immunoSEQ multiplex PCR, lists solely in-frame clones and lacks some. Of some 10,000 clones listed, less than 80% were seen once; the top ten hold about 9.4%. Sequencing was performed on tumor tissue. The source is a human donor with high-grade serous ovarian cancer.

This clone occurred once. The chain links TRBV7-2 to TRBJ1-1; D call uncertain. Germline V gene lookup returns CDR1 SGHTA and CDR2 FQGNSA. Trimming pared 1 base from V and 5 bases from J, leaving 8 bases between. The CDR3 sequence is 13 residues long. CDR3 nucleotides: TGTGCCAGCAGCTTAGAACGTGATACTGAAGCTTTCTTT. This gives the protein CASSLERDTEAFF. Full variable domain (remainder filled in from reference TRBV7-2 and TRBJ1-1): GAGVSQSPSNKVTEKGKDVELRCDPISGHTALYWYRQSLGQGLEFLIYFQGNSAPDKSGLPSDRFSAERTGGSVSTLTIQRTQQEDSAVYLCASSLERDTEAFFGQGTRLTVV.

This clone was picked up one time. The chain combines TRBV5-5 with TRBJ2-1, with D uncertain. Germline CDR1 and CDR2: SGHKS and YYEKEE (reference sequence). The CDR3 runs 15 residues. V was trimmed by 0 bases and J by 5 bases, leaving 12 bases between them. The CDR3: CASSLVGGINNEQFF. In nucleotides, the CDR3 is TGTGCCAGCAGCTTGGTCGGCGGCATCAACAATGAGCAGTTCTTC.

The V and J genes are TRBV15 and TRBJ2-1; D might be TRBD1 (6 bases). The CDR3 has 15 residues. Germline V gene lookup returns CDR1 LNHNV and CDR2 YYDKDF (reference sequence). V shed 0 bases and J shed 4 bases, with 10 bases lying between them. The CDR3 DNA is TGTGCCACCAGCAGAGAGGGGGCGCGGTACAATGAGCAGTTCTTC. Its protein product is CATSREGARYNEQFF. Drawing the rest from reference TRBV15 and TRBJ2-1, the complete variable domain is DAMVIQNPRYQVTQFGKPVTLSCSQTLNHNVMYWYQQKSSQAPKLLFHYYDKDFNNEADTPDNFQSRRPNTSFCFLDIRSPGLGDTAMYLCATSREGARYNEQFFGPGTRLTVL.

This chain joins TRBV7-8 and TRBJ2-1, with TRBD2 matching over 10 bases. The CDR3 totals 16 residues. Germline-derived CDR1 and CDR2 are SGHVS and FQNEAQ. V lost 2 bases and J lost 3; bases outside the gene matches: 4. Written as DNA, the CDR3 is TGTGCCAGCAGCTTACAAGCGGGAGGGGGCTACAATGAGCAGTTCTTC. As protein: CASSLQAGGGYNEQFF.

The gene calls are TRBV7-2 and TRBJ2-5, with 9 bases aligning to TRBD1. The J call may be mistaken, given a closer DNA end match to TRBJ2-7. The CDR3 loop spans 14 amino acids. Per germline, CDR1 SGHTA and CDR2 FQGNSA. The DNA of the CDR3 is TGTGCCAGCAGCTCCATGGGACAGGGCTACGAGCAGTACTTC. Protein product: CASSSMGQGYEQYF.

The chain recombines TRBV7-2 with TRBJ1-1; D is ambiguous. Germline assignment: CDR1 SGHTA and CDR2 FQGNSA. CDR3 length: 14 amino acids. The germline V and J ends were trimmed by 1 base and 4 bases, with 10 bases remaining between them. The DNA of the CDR3 is TGTGCCAGCAGCTTAGGGGTTGCGGGCACTGAAGCTTTCTTT. Its protein product is CASSLGVAGTEAFF.